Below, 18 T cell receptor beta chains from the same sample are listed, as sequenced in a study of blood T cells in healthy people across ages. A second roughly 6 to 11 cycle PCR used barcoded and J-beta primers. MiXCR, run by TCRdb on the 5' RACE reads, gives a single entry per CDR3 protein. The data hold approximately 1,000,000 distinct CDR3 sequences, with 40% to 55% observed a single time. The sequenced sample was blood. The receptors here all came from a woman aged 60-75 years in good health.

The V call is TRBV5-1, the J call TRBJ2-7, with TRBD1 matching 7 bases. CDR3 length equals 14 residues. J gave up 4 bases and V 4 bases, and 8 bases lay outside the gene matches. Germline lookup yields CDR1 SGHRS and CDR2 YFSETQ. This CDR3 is CASSTSGTEYEQYF. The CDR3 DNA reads TGCGCCAGCAGCACATCCGGGACAGAGTACGAGCAGTACTTC. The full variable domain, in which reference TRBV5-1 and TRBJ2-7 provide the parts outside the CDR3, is KAGVTQTPRYLIKTRGQQVTLSCSPISGHRSVSWYQQTPGQGLQFLFEYFSETQRNKGNFPGRFSGRQFSNSRSEMNVSTLELGDSALYLCASSTSGTEYEQYFGPGTRLTVT.

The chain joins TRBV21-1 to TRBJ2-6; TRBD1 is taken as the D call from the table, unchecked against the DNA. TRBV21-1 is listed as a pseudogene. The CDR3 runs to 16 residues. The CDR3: CASRDRESSGANVLTF. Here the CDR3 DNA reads TGTGCCAGCAGAGACAGAGAGAGCTCTGGGGCCAACGTCCTGACTTTC.

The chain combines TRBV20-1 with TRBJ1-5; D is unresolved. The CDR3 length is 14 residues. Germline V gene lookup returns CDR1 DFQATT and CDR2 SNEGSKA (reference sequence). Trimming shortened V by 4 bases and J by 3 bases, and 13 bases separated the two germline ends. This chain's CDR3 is CSAIQPQPNQPQHF. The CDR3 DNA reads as TGCAGTGCTATTCAGCCCCAACCCAATCAGCCCCAGCATTTT.

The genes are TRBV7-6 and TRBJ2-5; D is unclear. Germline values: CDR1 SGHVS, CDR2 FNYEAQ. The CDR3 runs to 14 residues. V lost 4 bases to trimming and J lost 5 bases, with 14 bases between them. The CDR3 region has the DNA TGTGCCAGCAGCTCAGCGCGATTCGCTGAGACCCAGTACTTC. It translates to CASSSARFAETQYF.

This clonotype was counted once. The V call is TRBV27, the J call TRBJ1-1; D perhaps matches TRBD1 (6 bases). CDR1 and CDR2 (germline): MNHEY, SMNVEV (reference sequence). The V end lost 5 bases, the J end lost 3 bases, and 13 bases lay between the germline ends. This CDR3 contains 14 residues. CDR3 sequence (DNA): TGTGCCAGCAGTGTCACAGGGACGGACACTGAAGCTTTCTTT. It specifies CASSVTGTDTEAFF.

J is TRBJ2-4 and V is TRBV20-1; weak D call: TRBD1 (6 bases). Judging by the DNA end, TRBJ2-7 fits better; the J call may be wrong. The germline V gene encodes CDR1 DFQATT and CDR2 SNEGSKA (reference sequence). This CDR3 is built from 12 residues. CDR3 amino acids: CSAGRGFGEQYF. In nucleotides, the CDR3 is TGCAGTGCTGGCAGGGGTTTCGGCGAGCAGTACTTC.

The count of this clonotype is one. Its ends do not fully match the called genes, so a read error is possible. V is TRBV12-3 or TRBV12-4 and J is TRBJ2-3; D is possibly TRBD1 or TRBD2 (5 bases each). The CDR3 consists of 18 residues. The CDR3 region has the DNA TGTGCCAGCAGACCCGTACACCGGGACCTGGGGGTTCCTGATAAGCAGTATTTT. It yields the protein CASRPVHRDLGVPDKQYF.

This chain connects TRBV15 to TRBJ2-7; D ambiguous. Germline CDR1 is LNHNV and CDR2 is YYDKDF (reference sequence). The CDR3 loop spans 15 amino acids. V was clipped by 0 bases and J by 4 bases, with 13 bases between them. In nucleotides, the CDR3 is TGTGCCACCAGCAGAGAGGGTAGGGCCCCTTACGAGCAGTACTTC. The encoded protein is CATSREGRAPYEQYF.

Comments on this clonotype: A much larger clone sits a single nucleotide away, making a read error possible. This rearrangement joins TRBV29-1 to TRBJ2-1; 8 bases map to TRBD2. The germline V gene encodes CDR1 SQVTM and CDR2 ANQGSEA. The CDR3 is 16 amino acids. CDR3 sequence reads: CSVEGPRREAYNVQFF. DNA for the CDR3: TGCAGCGTTGAAGGACCGCGGCGGGAGGCGTACAATGTGCAGTTCTTC.

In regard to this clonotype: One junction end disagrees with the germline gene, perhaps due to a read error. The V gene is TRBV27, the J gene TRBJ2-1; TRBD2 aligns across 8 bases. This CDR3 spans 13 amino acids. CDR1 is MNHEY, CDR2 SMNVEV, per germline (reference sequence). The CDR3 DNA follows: TGTGTCAGCAGTGGGGGGACTAGCAATGAGCAGTTCTTC. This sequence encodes CVSSGGTSNEQFF.

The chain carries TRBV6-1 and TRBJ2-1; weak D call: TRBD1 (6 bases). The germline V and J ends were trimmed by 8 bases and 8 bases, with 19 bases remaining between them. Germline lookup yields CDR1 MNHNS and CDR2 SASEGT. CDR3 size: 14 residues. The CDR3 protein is CASPQGSSLDEQFF. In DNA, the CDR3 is TGTGCCAGCCCACAGGGAAGCTCGCTAGATGAGCAGTTCTTC.

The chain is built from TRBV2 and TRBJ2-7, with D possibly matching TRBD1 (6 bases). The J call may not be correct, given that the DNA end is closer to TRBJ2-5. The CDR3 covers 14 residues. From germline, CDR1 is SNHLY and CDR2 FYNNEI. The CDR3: CASSDTGFGETQYF. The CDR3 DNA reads TGTGCCAGCAGCGACACAGGGTTTGGGGAGACCCAGTACTTC.

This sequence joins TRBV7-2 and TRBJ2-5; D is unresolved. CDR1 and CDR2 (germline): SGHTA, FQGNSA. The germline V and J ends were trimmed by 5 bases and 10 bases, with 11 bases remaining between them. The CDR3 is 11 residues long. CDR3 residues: CASSLARDQYF. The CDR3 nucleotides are TGTGCCAGCAGCCTCGCAAGGGACCAGTACTTC. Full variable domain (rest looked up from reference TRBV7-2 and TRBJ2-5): GAGVSQSPSNKVTEKGKDVELRCDPISGHTALYWYRQSLGQGLEFLIYFQGNSAPDKSGLPSDRFSAERTGGSVSTLTIQRTQQEDSAVYLCASSLARDQYFGPGTRLLVL.

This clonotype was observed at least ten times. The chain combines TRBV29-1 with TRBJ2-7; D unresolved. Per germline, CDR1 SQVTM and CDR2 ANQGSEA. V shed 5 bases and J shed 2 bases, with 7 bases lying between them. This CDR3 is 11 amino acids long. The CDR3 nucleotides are TGCAGCGTTTTACTTGCCTACGAGCAGTACTTC. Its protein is CSVLLAYEQYF.

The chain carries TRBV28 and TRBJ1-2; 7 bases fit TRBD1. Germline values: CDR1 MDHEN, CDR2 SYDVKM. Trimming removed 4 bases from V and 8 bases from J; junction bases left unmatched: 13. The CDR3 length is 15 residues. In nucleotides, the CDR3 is TGTGCCAGCAGTTCCCCTGGGGAAGGGGGCTTCGGCTACACCTTC. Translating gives CASSSPGEGGFGYTF.

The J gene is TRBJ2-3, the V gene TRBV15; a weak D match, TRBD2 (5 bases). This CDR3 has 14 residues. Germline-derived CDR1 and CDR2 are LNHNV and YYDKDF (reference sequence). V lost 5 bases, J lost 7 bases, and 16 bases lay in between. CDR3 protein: CATSGGGYLHTQYF. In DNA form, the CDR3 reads TGTGCCACCAGCGGCGGAGGATACCTACATACGCAGTATTTT.

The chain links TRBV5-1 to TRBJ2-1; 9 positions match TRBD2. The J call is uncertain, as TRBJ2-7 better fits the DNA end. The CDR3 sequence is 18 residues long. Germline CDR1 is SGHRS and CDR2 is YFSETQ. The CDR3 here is CASSPWGASGTPNNEQYF. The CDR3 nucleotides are TGCGCCAGCAGCCCCTGGGGTGCTAGCGGGACCCCGAACAATGAGCAGTACTTC.

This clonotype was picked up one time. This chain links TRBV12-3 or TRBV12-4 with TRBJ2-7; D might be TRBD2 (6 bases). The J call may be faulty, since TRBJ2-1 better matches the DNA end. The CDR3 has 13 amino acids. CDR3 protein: CASKRLEFSEQFF. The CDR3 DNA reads TGTGCCAGCAAGCGACTAGAGTTTAGTGAGCAGTTCTTC.